This TCR beta chain was obtained from a study of graft-versus-host responses after intestinal transplantation. Whole-study context: Recipients had multivisceral, liver-intestinal, or isolated intestinal transplants. Study-wide points: The study associated peak circulating GvH clone levels with early post-transplant HvG declines. Analysis identified GvH clones in recipient marrow, with some appearing first in ileum or blood.

This clone was counted only a few times. Using immunoSEQ multiplex PCR, the repertoire was profiled, and TCRdb retains in-frame clones only, with some absent. Counted here are around 19,000 clones, roughly 36% occurring once; the ten biggest clones make up more than 1.5%. The CDR3 consists of 12 residues. Germline values: CDR1 SNHLY, CDR2 FYNNEI. Losses at the gene ends were 6 bases for V and 9 bases for J; bases not matched to a gene: 6. The study plated around 200,000 CFSE-labeled responders with around 200,000 irradiated, violet-dye-labeled stimulators. V and J are TRBV2 and TRBJ2-5, with 8 bases fitting TRBD1. The TCR comes from a human patient who was an organ donor for intestinal transplantation. The sequencing here drew on alloreactive CD4+ T cells from a mixed lymphocyte reaction culture, taken before transplantation. This sample's subset: CFSE-low proliferating T cells sorted from approximately 6-day pre-transplant mixed lymphocyte reaction (GvH or HvG direction). CDR3 bases: TGTGCCAGCAGAGCGGACAGGGCGGCCCAGTACTTC. As protein: CASRADRAAQYF.